This note documents a single T cell receptor (beta chain) sequence. J lost 2 bases, V lost 9 bases, and 12 bases had no gene match. Germline CDR1 and CDR2: ENHRY and SYGVKD. The CDR3 loop spans 16 amino acids. Original data processing: Estimation of nucleated cell counts was performed using reference gene primer amplification. Profiling relied on immunoSEQ multiplex PCR, and the TCRdb table lists in-frame clones only, not all of them. Clone size and the V and J calls come from that table; the DNA yielded D and trimming. The repertoire consists of under 350,000 clones, with about 80% occurring once and the leading ten covering more than 8%. This specimen comes from a study of blood T cell repertoires in COVID-19. Across the study: Samples came from the United States, Italy and Spain, spanning acute and convalescent COVID-19. Sample material is recorded as cDNA or gDNA derived from T cells, B-cell-depleted T cells, or PBMCs.

Source material: peripheral blood. This sequence was found in a woman aged 45-60 years who had recovered from COVID-19. The rearrangement uses TRBV10-3 and TRBJ2-7, with TRBD1 matching 11 bases. Here the CDR3 DNA reads TGTGCCATAACAGGGGCCGGGACAGGGGGTCCCTACGAGCAGTACTTC. Its protein product is CAITGAGTGGPYEQYF.